The T cell receptor beta chain under discussion was sequenced for a study of a mutant IDH1 vaccine in newly diagnosed glioma. Study at large: Treated individuals were around 60% male and around 38% female, averaging about 41 years of age.

Turning to this clone: Its matching antigen is unknown.

Study-wide findings and caveats: Evidence of vaccine-induced immune responses was documented in approximately 93% of patients.

The data were produced by immunoSEQ multiplex PCR, yet TCRdb's version contains in-frame clones alone and is incomplete. The sample yields tens of thousands of clones, roughly 84% seen once. The sample's time point: week 11, during vaccination. Vaccinated patients received 300 ug of mutant IDH1 20-mer peptide per dose, with topical imiquimod. The CDR3 has 18 amino acids. The germline gives CDR1 LGHNA, CDR2 YSLEER. Trimming stripped 1 base from V and 6 bases from J, with 24 bases between. The gene calls are TRBV4-3 and TRBJ1-2, with D perhaps TRBD1 (6 bases). The receptor comes from a man aged 35 to 55 with glioma. Here the sequenced sample was PBMCs, taken from a glioma patient whose treatment included an IDH1 peptide vaccine. CDR3 nucleotide sequence: TGCGCCAGCAGCCAAGCCTTCGCGGGGGGCACCCCCCGGAATGGCTACACCTTC. Translation: CASSQAFAGGTPRNGYTF.